This paragraph reports one T cell receptor (beta chain). This clonotype is labeled medium-sized (0.01 to 0.1%). The antigen this receptor binds is unknown. The junction differs from germline at one of its ends, possibly a read error. Four subsets defined by PD-1 and/or TIGIT were sorted from live CD3+CD8+TCRalphabeta+ cells on a BD FACSAria II cell sorter. To characterize how relevant each subset is to anti-PD-1 therapy response, circulating CD8 T cells were sorted into four subsets based on PD-1 and TIGIT expression. Both TCR alpha and TCR beta chains were sequenced from each sorted CD8 T-cell subset. Peripheral blood was drawn before the first anti-PD-1 injection and after two and four injections. Ficoll gradient centrifugation was used to isolate PBMCs right away. Until use, PBMCs were kept cryopreserved in liquid nitrogen in RPMI containing about 21% FCS and roughly 9.6% DMSO. After thawing, PBMCs were stained with a viability dye and with antibodies against CD3, CD8alpha, TCRalphabeta, PD-1 and TIGIT. The RNeasy Kit was used to extract total RNA, and all samples came in with a RIN above 7.

This sample was included in a study of circulating CD8 cells and anti-PD-1 response in melanoma (dated by TCRdb to the early 2020s). Broadly, across the study: Nivolumab was administered to patients intravenously at 3 mg/kg every 2 weeks. A total of around 11 melanoma patients were included in the TCR repertoire analysis, 4 of them responders and 7 non-responders. The melanoma cohort had around 13 patients, seven of whom got anti-PD-1 as first-line therapy, while the other six had previously had targeted therapy or immunotherapy. Patients with complete or partial responses were classified as responders, and patients with stable or progressive disease (RECIST v1.1) were classified as non-responders. On on-treatment samples, PD-1 was detected using a biotinylated anti-human IgG4 antibody. General findings and caveats noted by the study authors: The cohort included both treatment-naive and previously treated patients, and the authors noted that this mix could influence results. Because of limited material, replicates were generally not included when the experiments were performed. Only baseline and M1 samples, drawn from a small cohort with few responders, went into the published TCR repertoire comparisons. Because tumor material could not be accessed, tumor reactivity was instead assessed with peptide assays on expanded sorted subsets. The highest diversity was observed in the DNEG repertoire, similar and higher clonality was shown by the PD-1 and DPOS repertoires, and the lowest diversity was found in the TIGIT repertoires. Repertoires were mostly private between subsets, with fewer than 7.5% of TRB clonotypes shared at M1, and the greatest sharing occurred between DPOS and TIGIT.

The listed sequencing device is NextSeq 500. TCR libraries were prepared from approximately 14 ng of total RNA with the QIAseq Immune Repertoire RNA Library Kit, Human TCR Panel. The TCR libraries were sequenced on an Illumina NextSeq using a Mid Output V2 kit and asymmetric 261x41 paired-end reads. Every TCR library was diluted down to about 3.7 nM, then pooled, denatured and loaded at about 1 pM. The study's processing was this. Processing of the TCR FASTQ files took place in the QIAGEN GeneGlobe Data Analysis Center, and downstream analysis was done in R 3.5.2. To get clonality, Shannon entropy was normalized by the log of the number of unique productive sequences and the result was subtracted from one. TRA or TRB clonotypes differing in abundance between baseline and M1 were identified within each subset by Fisher exact tests at 5% FDR. Clonotypes with differential abundance were put into four groups: emerging, expanding, contracting or non-expanding/contracting. Morisita's overlap index was used to measure repertoire overlap between patients. The public reads were reanalyzed by TCRdb: fastp trimming at Q25, MiXCR alignment, in-frame beta chains only. Each CDR3 protein gets just one entry, which takes the most common genes and DNA from the rows behind it. The V and J calls shown here were made by TCRdb, not taken from the authors' results. The sample profile shows roughly 250 distinct CDR3 sequences; approximately 8.9% of them were found once. The ten most abundant clones make up approximately 50% of the sample.

Looking up the germline V gene yields CDR1 SNHLY and CDR2 FYNNEI. The CDR3 spans 17 residues, from the cysteine through the phenylalanine. The retained sequence is limited to the CDR3, 51 bases, with the frame set at the first base. Material: CD8+ T cells from PBMCs, obtained at baseline or after one month of anti-PD-1 therapy (not recorded which). The rearrangement joined TRBV2 to TRBJ1-1; the D gene identity is not certain. This TCR was recovered from a human donor with melanoma. CDR3 reads: CASSGLRTRTMNTEALF. The sequenced DNA: TGTGCCAGCAGTGGCCTCCGGACCCGGACCATGAACACTGAAGCTCTCTTT.